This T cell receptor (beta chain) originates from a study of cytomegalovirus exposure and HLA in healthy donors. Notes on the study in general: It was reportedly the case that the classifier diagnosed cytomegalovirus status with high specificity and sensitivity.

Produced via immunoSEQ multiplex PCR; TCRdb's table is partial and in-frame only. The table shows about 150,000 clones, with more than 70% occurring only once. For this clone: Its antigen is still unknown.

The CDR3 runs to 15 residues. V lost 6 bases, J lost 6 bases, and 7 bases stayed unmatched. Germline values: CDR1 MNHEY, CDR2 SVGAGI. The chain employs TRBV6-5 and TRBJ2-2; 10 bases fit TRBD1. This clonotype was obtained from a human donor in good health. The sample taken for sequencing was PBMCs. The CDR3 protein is CASRSGTGAPGELFF. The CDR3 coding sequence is TGTGCCAGCAGGTCCGGGACAGGGGCCCCCGGGGAGCTGTTTTTT.